These T cell receptor beta chains were read from a single sample in a study of beta chain features in type 1 diabetes. Sequencing was performed with immunoSEQ multiplex PCR; in TCRdb, only in-frame clones are kept and a portion is missing. The sample has some 280,000 clones, over 11% seen once. What was sequenced was naive CD4+ T cells from blood. The receptors shown here come from a man younger than 45 with type 1 diabetes. Each CDR3 is given with its conserved first and last residue. The D gene is left open where the match is weak. Size values are once, few and many counts, or a class for expanded clones, and some rows have none.

size: -; D: TRBD1; length: 15; J: TRBJ2-1; V: TRBV7-7; CDR3: CASSLGQGVNNEQFF; DNA: TGTGCTAGCAGCTTAGGACAGGGGGTTAACAATGAGCAGTTCTTC
size: few; D: -; length: 15; J: TRBJ2-7; V: TRBV5-1; CDR3: CASSLVRGTSYEQYF; DNA: TGCGCCAGCAGCTTGGTCCGGGGGACCTCCTACGAGCAGTACTTC
size: few; D: -; length: 13; J: TRBJ2-5; V: TRBV5-1; CDR3: CASSLYQQETQYF; DNA: TGCGCCAGCAGCTTGTACCAGCAAGAGACCCAGTACTTC
size: -; D: -; length: 14; J: TRBJ2-2; V: TRBV5-1; CDR3: CASSLGTITGELFF; DNA: TGCGCCAGCAGCTTGGGGACTATCACCGGGGAGCTGTTTTTT
size: -; D: TRBD2; length: 16; J: TRBJ2-1; V: TRBV28; CDR3: CASSPSRRLAGAEQFF; DNA: TGTGCCAGCAGTCCCTCCCGCCGGCTAGCGGGAGCTGAGCAGTTCTTC
size: few; D: TRBD2; length: 16; J: TRBJ2-1; V: TRBV5-1; CDR3: CASSFGTSGRSDEQFF; DNA: TGCGCCAGCAGCTTCGGGACTAGCGGGAGGTCGGATGAGCAGTTCTTC
size: few; D: -; length: 14; J: TRBJ2-7; V: TRBV7-2; CDR3: CASSFSPGGYEQYF; DNA: TGTGCCAGCAGCTTTTCCCCGGGTGGTTACGAGCAGTACTTC
size: few; D: -; length: 14; J: TRBJ2-7; V: TRBV11-1; CDR3: CASSTSDFKPMEYF; DNA: TGTGCCAGCAGCACCTCGGACTTCAAACCGATGGAGTACTTC
size: few; D: -; length: 13; J: TRBJ2-7; V: TRBV30; CDR3: CAWRTGPPYEQYF; DNA: TGTGCCTGGAGAACAGGTCCCCCCTACGAGCAGTACTTC
size: -; D: -; length: 13; J: TRBJ1-5; V: TRBV30; CDR3: CAWSRQVEQPQHF; DNA: TGTGCCTGGAGTCGACAGGTCGAACAGCCCCAGCATTTT
size: -; D: -; length: 15; J: TRBJ1-1; V: TRBV19; CDR3: CASSPRAGMNTEAFF; DNA: TGTGCCAGTAGCCCCCGGGCGGGAATGAACACTGAAGCTTTCTTT
size: -; D: TRBD1; length: 15; J: TRBJ2-2; V: TRBV5-1; CDR3: CASSLRQGASGELFF; DNA: TGCGCCAGCAGCTTGAGGCAGGGGGCGTCGGGGGAGCTGTTTTTT
size: -; D: -; length: 12; J: TRBJ1-5; V: TRBV7-2; CDR3: CASSLARQPQHF; DNA: TGTGCCAGCAGCTTAGCGCGTCAGCCCCAGCATTTT
size: -; D: -; length: 13; J: TRBJ2-1; V: TRBV7-2; CDR3: CASSFSSLSEQFF; DNA: TGTGCCAGCAGCTTTTCTAGCTTAAGTGAGCAGTTCTTC
size: few; D: -; length: 14; J: TRBJ1-1; V: TRBV5-1; CDR3: CASRFQGTNTEAFF; DNA: TGCGCCAGCAGATTTCAGGGGACCAACACTGAAGCTTTCTTT
size: -; D: TRBD1; length: 14; J: TRBJ2-7; V: TRBV5-4; CDR3: CASSTGTGAYEQYF; DNA: TGTGCCAGCAGCACCGGGACAGGGGCCTACGAGCAGTACTTC
size: -; D: TRBD1; length: 15; J: TRBJ2-1; V: TRBV11-2; CDR3: CASSSGQGSYNEQFF; DNA: TGTGCCAGCAGTTCCGGACAGGGCTCCTACAATGAGCAGTTCTTC
size: few; D: TRBD2; length: 16; J: TRBJ2-3; V: TRBV5-1; CDR3: CASSYTSGGQGDTQYF; DNA: TGCGCCAGCAGCTACACTAGCGGGGGGCAGGGCGATACGCAGTATTTT
size: few; D: -; length: 13; J: TRBJ2-5; V: TRBV7-3; CDR3: CASSLTEGETQYF; DNA: TGTGCCAGCAGCTTAACGGAGGGAGAGACCCAGTACTTC
size: -; D: TRBD2; length: 15; J: TRBJ2-1; V: TRBV30; CDR3: CAWIPGTSGRNEQFF; DNA: TGTGCCTGGATCCCCGGGACTAGCGGGAGGAACGAGCAGTTCTTC
size: -; D: -; length: 15; J: TRBJ1-4; V: TRBV9; CDR3: CASSVAGGLAEKLFF; DNA: TGTGCCAGCAGCGTAGCCGGGGGGCTGGCTGAAAAACTGTTTTTT
size: few; D: -; length: 15; J: TRBJ2-7; V: TRBV18; CDR3: CASSPPSPTAYEQYF; DNA: TGTGCCAGCTCACCACCGAGCCCTACAGCCTACGAGCAGTACTTC
size: -; D: TRBD1; length: 14; J: TRBJ2-3; V: TRBV28; CDR3: CASRPGQGFGTQYF; DNA: TGTGCCAGCAGACCGGGACAGGGATTTGGTACGCAGTATTTT
size: -; D: TRBD2; length: 14; J: TRBJ2-7; V: TRBV27; CDR3: CASKRTSGSYEQYF; DNA: TGTGCCAGTAAACGGACTAGCGGCTCCTACGAGCAGTACTTC
size: few; D: TRBD2; length: 15; J: TRBJ2-1; V: TRBV5-1; CDR3: CASSPGTSGNNEQFF; DNA: TGCGCCAGCAGCCCAGGGACTAGCGGGAACAATGAGCAGTTCTTC
size: few; D: TRBD1; length: 13; J: TRBJ1-5; V: TRBV2; CDR3: CAWNQGDNQPQHF; DNA: TGTGCCTGGAACCAGGGGGACAATCAGCCCCAGCATTTT
size: -; D: -; length: 14; J: TRBJ1-2; V: TRBV15; CDR3: CATSRDQRSYGYTF; DNA: TGTGCCACCAGCAGAGATCAGCGGAGCTATGGCTACACCTTC
size: -; D: TRBD2; length: 15; J: TRBJ2-1; V: TRBV7-9; CDR3: CASRQPGLVTNEQFF; DNA: TGTGCCAGCAGACAACCGGGACTAGTAACTAATGAGCAGTTCTTC
size: -; D: -; length: 13; J: TRBJ2-4; V: TRBV4-3; CDR3: CASSQTGGTVQYF; DNA: TGCGCCAGCAGCCAAACTGGGGGGACAGTCCAGTACTTC
size: -; D: -; length: 14; J: TRBJ2-6; V: TRBV7-3; CDR3: CASSPGSGANVLTF; DNA: TGTGCCAGCAGCCCAGGGTCCGGGGCCAACGTCCTGACTTTC
size: few; D: TRBD1; length: 16; J: TRBJ1-1; V: TRBV5-4; CDR3: CASSSTTGTVNTEAFF; DNA: TGTGCCAGCAGCAGCACTACCGGGACAGTGAACACTGAAGCTTTCTTT
size: -; D: TRBD2; length: 15; J: TRBJ2-1; V: TRBV7-2; CDR3: CASSLVLAGGLEQFF; DNA: TGTGCCAGCAGCTTAGTACTAGCGGGAGGGCTTGAGCAGTTCTTC
size: few; D: -; length: 13; J: TRBJ2-1; V: TRBV2; CDR3: CASKIILSVEQFF; DNA: TGTGCCAGTAAAATAATACTGAGCGTTGAGCAGTTCTTC
size: few; D: TRBD1; length: 15; J: TRBJ1-2; V: TRBV5-1; CDR3: CASSRSTGENYGYTF; DNA: TGCGCCAGCAGTCGGTCAACAGGGGAAAACTATGGCTACACCTTC
size: -; D: -; length: 17; J: TRBJ2-1; V: TRBV14; CDR3: CASSQVMGAGFYNEQFF; DNA: TGTGCCAGCAGCCAAGTAATGGGCGCGGGGTTCTACAATGAGCAGTTCTTC
size: few; D: -; length: 12; J: TRBJ2-1; V: TRBV28; CDR3: CASSLLAGEQFF; DNA: TGTGCCAGCAGTTTATTAGCTGGTGAGCAGTTCTTC
size: -; D: -; length: 13; J: TRBJ2-5; V: TRBV4-2; CDR3: CASSQSTEETQYF; DNA: TGTGCCAGCAGCCAGTCCACAGAAGAGACCCAGTACTTC
size: few; D: -; length: 13; J: TRBJ1-5; V: TRBV6-6; CDR3: CASSFWENQPQHF; DNA: TGTGCCAGCAGTTTTTGGGAGAATCAGCCCCAGCATTTT
size: -; D: -; length: 13; J: TRBJ1-1; V: TRBV6-5; CDR3: CASSYGRELEAFF; DNA: TGTGCCAGCAGTTACGGTAGGGAGCTTGAAGCTTTCTTT
size: few; D: -; length: 14; J: TRBJ1-5; V: TRBV16; CDR3: CASSQSTGPQPQHF; DNA: TGTGCCAGCAGCCAATCGACAGGTCCTCAGCCCCAGCATTTT
size: -; D: -; length: 13; J: TRBJ2-7; V: TRBV5-4; CDR3: CASSLGGRNEQYF; DNA: TGTGCCAGCAGCTTGGGGGGGCGCAACGAGCAGTACTTC
size: few; D: TRBD1; length: 16; J: TRBJ2-1; V: TRBV28; CDR3: CASSRDRGRRANEQFF; DNA: TGTGCCAGCAGTCGGGACAGGGGGCGGCGGGCAAATGAGCAGTTCTTC
size: -; D: TRBD2; length: 14; J: TRBJ2-1; V: TRBV2; CDR3: CASGKTSGDNEQFF; DNA: TGTGCCAGCGGTAAGACTAGCGGGGACAATGAGCAGTTCTTC
size: -; D: -; length: 16; J: TRBJ1-1; V: TRBV10-3; CDR3: CAISESIGRGYTEAFF; DNA: TGTGCCATCAGTGAGTCGATCGGCAGGGGTTACACTGAAGCTTTCTTT
size: few; D: TRBD2; length: 13; J: TRBJ2-3; V: TRBV29-1; CDR3: CSVVAGAADTQYF; DNA: TGCAGCGTTGTAGCGGGAGCGGCAGATACGCAGTATTTT
size: few; D: -; length: 13; J: TRBJ2-7; V: TRBV5-6; CDR3: CASRTQAGYEQYF; DNA: TGTGCCAGCAGAACCCAGGCGGGCTACGAGCAGTACTTC
size: few; D: TRBD2; length: 16; J: TRBJ2-3; V: TRBV28; CDR3: CASSLQAGLSTDTQYF; DNA: TGTGCCAGCAGTTTACAAGCGGGGCTGAGCACAGATACGCAGTATTTT
size: -; D: TRBD2; length: 15; J: TRBJ2-7; V: TRBV4-2; CDR3: CASSQSLAGVYEQYF; DNA: TGTGCCAGCAGCCAATCTTTAGCGGGAGTCTACGAGCAGTACTTC
size: few; D: -; length: 15; J: TRBJ1-2; V: TRBV7-9; CDR3: CASSLNRGGSHGYTF; DNA: TGTGCCAGCAGCTTAAATCGTGGGGGGTCCCATGGCTACACCTTC
size: few; D: -; length: 13; J: TRBJ2-1; V: TRBV7-2; CDR3: CASSLRRYNEQFF; DNA: TGTGCCAGCAGCTTAAGGAGATACAATGAGCAGTTCTTC
size: few; D: TRBD1; length: 16; J: TRBJ2-5; V: TRBV28; CDR3: CASSLSTGTGQETQYF; DNA: TGTGCCAGCAGTTTATCTACCGGGACAGGCCAAGAGACCCAGTACTTC
size: -; D: TRBD1; length: 16; J: TRBJ2-2; V: TRBV5-1; CDR3: CASSLAGTANTGELFF; DNA: TGCGCCAGCAGCTTGGCCGGGACAGCGAACACCGGGGAGCTGTTTTTT
size: -; D: TRBD1; length: 14; J: TRBJ2-5; V: TRBV19; CDR3: CASSMQGAKETQYF; DNA: TGTGCCAGTAGTATGCAGGGGGCGAAAGAGACCCAGTACTTC
size: few; D: -; length: 13; J: TRBJ2-1; V: TRBV7-7; CDR3: CASSLMADNEQFF; DNA: TGTGCTAGCAGCTTAATGGCCGACAATGAGCAGTTCTTC
size: -; D: -; length: 12; J: TRBJ1-2; V: TRBV5-1; CDR3: CASSLYQGTGTF; DNA: TGCGCCAGCAGCTTGTACCAGGGGACCGGCACCTTC
size: few; D: TRBD2; length: 14; J: TRBJ2-7; V: TRBV4-1; CDR3: CASSQALAGDEQYF; DNA: TGCGCCAGCAGCCAAGCGCTAGCGGGAGACGAGCAGTACTTC
size: few; D: TRBD1; length: 16; J: TRBJ2-3; V: TRBV7-8; CDR3: CASSLVRTGYTDTQYF; DNA: TGTGCCAGCAGCTTAGTCCGGACAGGGTACACAGATACGCAGTATTTT